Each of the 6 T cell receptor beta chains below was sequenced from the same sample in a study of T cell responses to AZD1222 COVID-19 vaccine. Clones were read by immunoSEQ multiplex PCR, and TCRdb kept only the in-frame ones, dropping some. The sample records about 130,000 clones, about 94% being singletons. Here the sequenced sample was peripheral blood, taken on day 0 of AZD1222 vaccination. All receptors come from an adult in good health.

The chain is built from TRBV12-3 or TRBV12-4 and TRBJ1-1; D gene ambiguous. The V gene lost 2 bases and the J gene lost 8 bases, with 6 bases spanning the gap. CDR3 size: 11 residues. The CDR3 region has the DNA TGTGCCAGCAGTTTATTGGTAGAAGCTTTCTTT. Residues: CASSLLVEAFF.

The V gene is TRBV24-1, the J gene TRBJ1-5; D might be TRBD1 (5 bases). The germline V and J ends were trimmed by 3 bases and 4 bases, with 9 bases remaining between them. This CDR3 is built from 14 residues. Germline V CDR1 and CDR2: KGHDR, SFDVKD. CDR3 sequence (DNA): TGTGCCACCAGTGATGAGGGGAATAATCAGCCCCAGCATTTT. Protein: CATSDEGNNQPQHF.

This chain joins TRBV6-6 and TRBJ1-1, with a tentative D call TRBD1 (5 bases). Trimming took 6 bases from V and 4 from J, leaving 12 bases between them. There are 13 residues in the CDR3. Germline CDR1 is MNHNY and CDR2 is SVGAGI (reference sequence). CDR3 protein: CASRAQGGTEAFF. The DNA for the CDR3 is TGTGCCAGCAGAGCCCAGGGCGGCACTGAAGCTTTCTTT.

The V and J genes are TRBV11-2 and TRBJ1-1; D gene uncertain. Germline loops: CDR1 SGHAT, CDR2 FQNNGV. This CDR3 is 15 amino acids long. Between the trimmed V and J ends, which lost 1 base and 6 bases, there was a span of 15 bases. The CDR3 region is CASSLGRAVLSEAFF. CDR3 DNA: TGTGCCAGCAGCTTAGGTAGGGCGGTGCTCTCTGAAGCTTTCTTT.

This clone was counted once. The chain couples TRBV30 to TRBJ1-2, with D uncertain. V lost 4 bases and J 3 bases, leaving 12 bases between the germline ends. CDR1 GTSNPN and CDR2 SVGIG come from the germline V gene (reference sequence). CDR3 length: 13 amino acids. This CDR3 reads CAWTEGRHYGYTF. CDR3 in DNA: TGTGCCTGGACAGAGGGCCGGCACTATGGCTACACCTTC.

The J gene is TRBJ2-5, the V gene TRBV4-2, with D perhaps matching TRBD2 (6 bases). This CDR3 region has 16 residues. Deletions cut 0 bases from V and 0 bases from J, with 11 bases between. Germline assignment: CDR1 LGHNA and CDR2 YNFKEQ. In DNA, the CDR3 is TGTGCCAGCAGCCAAGATCAGGAGGGGTACCAAGAGACCCAGTACTTC. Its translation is CASSQDQEGYQETQYF.